This record covers a single TCR beta chain. Its antigen is unknown. The protocol was immunoSEQ multiplex PCR, while the TCRdb copy is restricted to in-frame clones and leaves out a portion. The sample holds over 100,000 clones; around nine tenths are singletons and the top ten take 10% to 15%. This sample is drawn from a study of T cell responses to AZD1222 COVID-19 vaccine. Regarding the study as a whole: Spike-specific TCR breadth and depth were elevated following two AZD1222 doses.

Trimming pared 4 bases from V and 7 bases from J, leaving 14 bases between. Per germline, CDR1 SQVTM and CDR2 ANQGSEA. This CDR3 is 13 amino acids long. The sequence came from an adult in good health. Source: peripheral blood, taken on day 0 of AZD1222 vaccination. The gene calls are TRBV29-1 and TRBJ1-5, with D perhaps matching TRBD1 (6 bases). The CDR3 spells CSVGAGARQPQHF. For the CDR3, the DNA is TGCAGCGTTGGGGCAGGGGCTCGACAGCCCCAGCATTTT.